These T cell receptor beta chains were read from a single sample in a study of cytomegalovirus exposure and HLA in healthy donors. TCRdb's table, derived via immunoSEQ multiplex PCR, lists solely in-frame clones and lacks some. The table records 200,000 to 250,000 clones, 70% to 90% of them present only once. Sequencing used PBMCs. Source of these receptors: a young woman in good health and CMV-seronegative. CDR3s include the opening cysteine and the closing phenylalanine or tryptophan. D genes are given only for firm matches. The size field is filled for only some rows; it gives once, few, many or a size class.

CDR3 DNA: TGTGCCAGCAGCGTAGAAGATCGGGGCTACGAGCAGTACTTC
CDR3 protein: CASSVEDRGYEQYF
J gene: TRBJ2-7
D gene: -
V gene: TRBV9
clone size: -

CDR3 DNA: TGTGCCAGCAGTTACTCCCCGGGGCAACAGCCCCAGCATTTT
CDR3 protein: CASSYSPGQQPQHF
J gene: TRBJ1-5
D gene: -
V gene: TRBV6-6
clone size: -

CDR3 DNA: TGTGCCAGCAGTTACTCCCGCGGGGGGATGTACTTC
CDR3 protein: CASSYSRGGMYF
J gene: TRBJ2-7
D gene: TRBD2
V gene: TRBV6-5
clone size: once

CDR3 DNA: TGCGCCAGCAGCGGTGGGCCGTTCATGAACACTGAAGCTTTCTTT
CDR3 protein: CASSGGPFMNTEAFF
J gene: TRBJ1-1
D gene: -
V gene: TRBV4-1
clone size: -

CDR3 DNA: TGCGCCAGCAGCGGGAGAGGGGACCCGTCCTACGAGCAGTACTTC
CDR3 protein: CASSGRGDPSYEQYF
J gene: TRBJ2-7
D gene: -
V gene: TRBV5-1
clone size: -

CDR3 DNA: TGTGCCAGCAGTTACACCAGGGGTTGGGATGAAAAACTGTTTTTT
CDR3 protein: CASSYTRGWDEKLFF
J gene: TRBJ1-4
D gene: -
V gene: TRBV6-5
clone size: -

CDR3 DNA: TGCGCCAGCAGTCAATCGCCTCGAGATAGCAATCAGCCCCAGCATTTT
CDR3 protein: CASSQSPRDSNQPQHF
J gene: TRBJ1-5
D gene: -
V gene: TRBV23-1
clone size: -

CDR3 DNA: TGTGCCAGCAGTTCCGGATGGACCCGAACAGATACGCAGTATTTT
CDR3 protein: CASSSGWTRTDTQYF
J gene: TRBJ2-3
D gene: -
V gene: TRBV28
clone size: -

CDR3 DNA: TGTGCCAGCAGCCCCTTACAGGGCGCGAATTCACCCCTCCACTTT
CDR3 protein: CASSPLQGANSPLHF
J gene: TRBJ1-6
D gene: -
V gene: TRBV7-9
clone size: few

CDR3 DNA: TGTGCCAGCAGCGTAGCTTCGGGGGCCTGGCCCTACGAGCAGTACTTC
CDR3 protein: CASSVASGAWPYEQYF
J gene: TRBJ2-7
D gene: -
V gene: TRBV9
clone size: -